This entry is about one TCR beta chain. This sample is drawn from a study of blood T cell repertoires in COVID-19. Study details: Both acute and convalescent COVID-19 samples were obtained from the United States, Italy and Spain. T cells, B-cell-depleted T cells, or PBMCs supplied cDNA or gDNA.

Original methodology: Reference gene primer amplification yielded estimated nucleated cell counts. Sequencing was performed with immunoSEQ multiplex PCR; in TCRdb, only in-frame clones are kept and a portion is missing. V and J calls and clone size come straight from that table; D and trimming were deduced from the DNA. The data hold 150,000 to 200,000 clones, with roughly 87% observed a single time. Trimming cost V 5 bases and J 3 bases; bases outside gene matches: 4. The CDR3 is made up of 15 amino acids. Germline CDR1 reads MNHEY; CDR2 reads SVGEGT. Specimen: peripheral blood. The chain employs TRBV6-2 or TRBV6-3 and TRBJ2-6; 7 nucleotides agree with TRBD1. The receptor's source is a woman between 45 and 60 years old with acute or convalescent COVID-19. The CDR3 here is CASSTGVVGANVLTF. The CDR3 DNA is TGTGCCAGCAGTACAGGGGTCGTTGGGGCCAACGTCCTGACTTTC.